This TCR beta chain was profiled in a study of blood T cell repertoires in COVID-19. Looking at the study overall: Specimens from acute and convalescent COVID-19 originated in the United States, Italy and Spain. PBMCs, B-cell-depleted T cells, or T cells were the source of the cDNA or gDNA that made up the material.

This clone occurred once. The CDR3 length is 15 residues. V dropped 4 bases and J dropped 0 bases, with 10 bases sitting between them. Germline V gene data show CDR1 as LNHDA and CDR2 as SQIVND (reference sequence). As handled by the study authors: Nucleated cell counts were estimated from reference gene primer amplification. Data came from immunoSEQ multiplex PCR; TCRdb stores just in-frame clones and leaves some out. The V and J calls and the clone size are those of that table, but D and trimming were determined from the DNA. The table shows around 130,000 clones, with about four fifths occurring only once.

The clonotype comes from a woman between 55 and 75 years old with acute or convalescent COVID-19. The genes are TRBV19 and TRBJ1-3, with D perhaps TRBD1 (5 bases). Sequences were obtained from peripheral blood. CDR3 coding DNA: TGTGCCAGTAGTAGACAGTTTCTCTCTGGAAACACCATATATTTT. Protein product: CASSRQFLSGNTIYF.